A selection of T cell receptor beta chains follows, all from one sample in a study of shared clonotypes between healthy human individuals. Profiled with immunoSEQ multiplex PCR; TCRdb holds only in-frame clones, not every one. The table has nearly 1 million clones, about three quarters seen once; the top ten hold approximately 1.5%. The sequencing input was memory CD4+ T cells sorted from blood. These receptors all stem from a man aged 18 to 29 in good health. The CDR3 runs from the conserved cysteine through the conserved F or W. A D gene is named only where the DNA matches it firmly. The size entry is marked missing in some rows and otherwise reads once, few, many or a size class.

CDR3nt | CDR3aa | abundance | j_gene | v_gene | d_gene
TGTGCCAGCAGCCCGGGGAGCCCTACAGATACGCAGTATTTT | CASSPGSPTDTQYF | once | TRBJ2-3 | TRBV11-3 | NA
TGTGCCTGGAGTCGCGGGGGCAGGACTAGCTTGGAGCATACGCAGTATTTT | CAWSRGGRTSLEHTQYF | NA | TRBJ2-3 | TRBV30 | TRBD2
TGTGCCAGCAGCTTAGATACAGTGAACACTGAAGCTTTCTTT | CASSLDTVNTEAFF | few | TRBJ1-1 | TRBV7-9 | NA
TGCGCCAGCGCGGCTAGCGCAGGGGAGACCCAGTACTTC | CASAASAGETQYF | few | TRBJ2-5 | TRBV10-2 | NA
TGTGCCATCAGTGAGGGTTTCGCAAATACGCAGTATTTT | CAISEGFANTQYF | NA | TRBJ2-3 | TRBV10-3 | NA
TGCGCCAGCAGCGGGGGACAGGGGAACTATAATTCACCCCTCCACTTT | CASSGGQGNYNSPLHF | NA | TRBJ1-6 | TRBV5-1 | TRBD1
TGTGCCTGGAGTGTAAGGGGAAATGAAGCTTTCTTT | CAWSVRGNEAFF | once | TRBJ1-1 | TRBV30 | NA
TGCGCCAGCAGCTTGGAGGGCCCCCCGAACACTGAAGCTTTCTTT | CASSLEGPPNTEAFF | few | TRBJ1-1 | TRBV5-1 | NA
TGTGCCATGACGGGCGGCACCGGGGAGCTGTTTTTT | CAMTGGTGELFF | NA | TRBJ2-2 | TRBV6-4 | NA
TGTGCCAGCAGCGTAGGTCAGGGAGATACAGATACGCAGTATTTT | CASSVGQGDTDTQYF | NA | TRBJ2-3 | TRBV9 | NA
TGTGCCTGGAGGCAGGGTATTAGCACAGATACGCAGTATTTT | CAWRQGISTDTQYF | NA | TRBJ2-3 | TRBV30 | NA
TGCGCCAGCAGCTTGGAGGTCGGCGAGCAGTACTTC | CASSLEVGEQYF | few | TRBJ2-7 | TRBV5-1 | NA
TGTGCCAGCAGGTTGACAGGGCACTCTGGGGCCAACGTCCTGACTTTC | CASRLTGHSGANVLTF | NA | TRBJ2-6 | TRBV5-4 | TRBD1
TGCGCCAGCAGCTTGGCAGGGGCCTATAGGGGCAATGAGCAGTTCTTC | CASSLAGAYRGNEQFF | NA | TRBJ2-1 | TRBV5-1 | NA
TGTGCCAGCAGCTCTAGCGGCACCCGCACAGATACGCAGTATTTT | CASSSSGTRTDTQYF | NA | TRBJ2-3 | TRBV7-2 | TRBD2
TGTGCCAGCAGCTTAGCCGGGGTGGGGGAGCAGTACTTC | CASSLAGVGEQYF | NA | TRBJ2-7 | TRBV7-3 | NA
TGTGCCTGGAGTCTCAATGACCTATACACAGATACGCAGTATTTT | CAWSLNDLYTDTQYF | NA | TRBJ2-3 | TRBV30 | NA
TGTGCCTGGAATCGGCTAGCGGTGGCAGAGACCCAGTACTTC | CAWNRLAVAETQYF | NA | TRBJ2-5 | TRBV30 | TRBD2
TGTGCCAGCAGCTTAGTTACGGGCGCGAACACCGGGGAGCTGTTTTTT | CASSLVTGANTGELFF | NA | TRBJ2-2 | TRBV7-8 | NA
TGTGCCAGCAGTTACGGGACTGGCTACGAGCAGTACTTC | CASSYGTGYEQYF | NA | TRBJ2-7 | TRBV6-6 | NA
TGTGCCAGCAGCTTAGCACTAGCGGGAGGCTCCTACAATGAGCAGTTCTTC | CASSLALAGGSYNEQFF | NA | TRBJ2-1 | TRBV7-9 | TRBD2
TGTGCCAGCAGCCGCCCGGACAGGTCGGCCGAGCAGTACTTC | CASSRPDRSAEQYF | NA | TRBJ2-7 | TRBV7-2 | TRBD1
TGTGCCAGCAGTGTCAGGGGGCTCGGAAAACTGTTTTTT | CASSVRGLGKLFF | NA | TRBJ1-4 | TRBV6-1 | TRBD1
TGTGCCAGCAGCCCCGGACATATCATCACCTACGAGCAGTACTTC | CASSPGHIITYEQYF | NA | TRBJ2-7 | TRBV28 | NA
TGTGCCAGCAGCTCCCTAGCGGGGGAGACCACAGATACGCAGTATTTT | CASSSLAGETTDTQYF | NA | TRBJ2-3 | TRBV12-1 | NA
TGTGCCAGCAGCTTAGCGCTATTAGGGGGACTTACTAATGAAAAACTGTTTTTT | CASSLALLGGLTNEKLFF | NA | TRBJ1-4 | TRBV7-2 | NA
TGTGCCATCAGTGAGTCGGGGCTAGCAGAGACCCAGTACTTC | CAISESGLAETQYF | NA | TRBJ2-5 | TRBV10-3 | NA
TGTGCCGTTGGCGTGATGGGGGCCAACGTCCTGACTTTC | CAVGVMGANVLTF | few | TRBJ2-6 | TRBV6-1 | NA
TGTGCCAGCAGAACCGGACATTCCCTTTATGGCTACACCTTC | CASRTGHSLYGYTF | NA | TRBJ1-2 | TRBV6-5 | NA
TGTGCCAGCAGTTTCGGCAGAGATAATTCACCCCTCCACTTT | CASSFGRDNSPLHF | NA | TRBJ1-6 | TRBV28 | NA
TGTGCCAGCAGTGAAGCGCTTGGCGGGGGGGCAGATACGCAGTATTTT | CASSEALGGGADTQYF | NA | TRBJ2-3 | TRBV2 | TRBD2
TGCGCCAGCAGCCAAGGGGGAACCGGGACAGGGCTGTTCTTC | CASSQGGTGTGLFF | few | TRBJ2-1 | TRBV4-1 | TRBD1